This passage covers 19 T cell receptor beta chains from one sample sequenced in a study of vaccination effects on CD4 cells after COVID-19. No antigen has been assigned to these receptors. Ahead of sequencing, the ViraFEST assay grew antigen-specific CD4+ T cells using viral peptide pools. Investigators separated out CD4+ T cells once approximately 9 days of culture had passed. The vaccine given was either BNT162b2 or mRNA-1273, in two doses. Libraries were prepared by immunoSEQ multiplex PCR; TCRdb keeps only in-frame clonotypes and omits some of them. The data show some 69,000 clones, roughly 74% seen once. Material: CD4+ T cells from PBMCs cultured with HCoV-229E spike peptides, obtained after COVID-19 vaccination. These receptors were collected from a human donor who received a COVID-19 vaccine.

CDR3 DNA: TGTGCCAGCAGTTACTCCCAGGGGCAGTATGGCTACACCTTC. It encodes CASSYSQGQYGYTF. The rearrangement joins TRBV6-5 to TRBJ1-2, with TRBD1 as a possible D gene (6 bases). Germline V gene lookup returns CDR1 MNHEY and CDR2 SVGAGI. The CDR3 is 14 residues long. V was trimmed by 0 bases and J by 5 bases, leaving 10 bases between them.

A single count supports this clone. The V call is TRBV13, the J call TRBJ1-6; D is unclear. The CDR3 length is 15 residues. Germline CDR1 is PRHDT and CDR2 is FYEKMQ (reference sequence). V dropped 5 bases and J dropped 13 bases, with 21 bases sitting between them. CDR3 DNA sequence: TGTGCCAGCAGCGCCAAAACTTTGGTGGGGTCGCCCCTCCACTTT. Residues: CASSAKTLVGSPLHF.

This clone has a single count. The chain's CDR3 is CASSLGSGARQETQYF. DNA for the CDR3: TGTGCCAGCAGCTTAGGATCGGGGGCGCGGCAAGAGACCCAGTACTTC. The chain links TRBV11-3 to TRBJ2-5, with D perhaps matching TRBD1 or TRBD2 (6 bases each). The CDR3 is 16 amino acids. The germline V gene has CDR1 SGHNT and CDR2 YENEEA. V was clipped by 1 base and J by 2 bases, with 14 bases between them.

In this sample, this clone turned up a few times. The V gene is TRBV7-9, the J gene TRBJ1-6, with D perhaps TRBD1 (6 bases). CDR1 SEHNR and CDR2 FQNEAQ come from the germline V gene (reference sequence). Trimming shortened V by 5 bases and J by 7 bases, and 15 bases separated the two germline ends. This CDR3 contains 15 residues. CDR3 sequence (DNA): TGTGCCAGCAGCATAATCGGGGGCGGGAATTCACCCCTCCACTTT. Translated: CASSIIGGGNSPLHF.

CDR3 nucleotide sequence: TGTGCCAGCAGCCAAGATGGGACTCCCAAACAGTTCTTC. This codes for CASSQDGTPKQFF. The genes are TRBV14 and TRBJ2-1, with a possible D match to TRBD2 (6 bases). The V gene's germline CDR1 is SGHDN and CDR2 FVKESK. Trimming pared 0 bases from V and 13 bases from J, leaving 13 bases between. CDR3 length equals 13 residues.

The V and J genes are TRBV18 and TRBJ1-5, with D perhaps TRBD1 (6 bases). Trimming cost V 3 bases and J 4 bases, with 16 bases left between them. The CDR3 spans 16 residues. The V gene's germline CDR1 is KGHSH and CDR2 LQKENI. The CDR3 DNA is TGTGCCAGCTCACCGGGGTTGACAGGCGGTAATCAGCCCCAGCATTTT. This codes for CASSPGLTGGNQPQHF.

The chain employs TRBV24-1 and TRBJ2-1; D is ambiguous. Looked up from germline, CDR1 is KGHDR and CDR2 is SFDVKD. Deletions cut 10 bases from V and 6 bases from J, with 15 bases between. The CDR3 sequence is 13 residues long. CDR3 region: CATSKVRSNEQFF. CDR3 coding DNA: TGTGCCACATCCAAGGTACGCTCCAATGAGCAGTTCTTC.

This clone has only a few counts. This chain joins TRBV7-3 and TRBJ2-7, with 9 bases lining up with TRBD1. Germline-derived CDR1 and CDR2 are SGHTA and FQGTGA. V gave up 4 bases and J gave up 6 bases; unmatched junction bases: 4. This CDR3 is built from 13 residues. CDR3 nucleotides: TGTGCCAGCAGCTCAACAGGGGGCGGCGAGCAGTACGTC. This sequence encodes CASSSTGGGEQYV.

The V gene is TRBV20-1, the J gene TRBJ2-2; tentative D call: TRBD1 (5 bases). CDR3 size: 15 residues. Trimming pared 3 bases from V and 4 bases from J, leaving 15 bases between. Germline-derived CDR1 and CDR2 are DFQATT and SNEGSKA (reference sequence). The CDR3 nucleotides read TGCAGTGCTAGTTCAGGCGTTACAGGCACCGGGGAGCTGTTTTTT. This encodes CSASSGVTGTGELFF.

V usage is TRBV6-5 and J usage is TRBJ1-3; D unresolved. Deletions cut 0 bases from V and 2 bases from J, with 11 bases between. CDR3 size: 16 residues. Germline CDR1 and CDR2: MNHEY and SVGAGI. The CDR3 sequence: CASSYSGGVAGNTIYF. The CDR3 nucleotides read TGTGCCAGCAGTTACTCGGGCGGGGTGGCTGGAAACACCATATATTTT.

The chain couples TRBV20-1 to TRBJ1-2; no definite D call. Trimming took off 7 bases at V and 8 bases at J, with 5 bases between the two ends. This CDR3 has 8 amino acids. Germline-derived CDR1 and CDR2 are DFQATT and SNEGSKA (reference sequence). The CDR3: CSVGGYTF. CDR3 nucleotide sequence: TGCAGTGTAGGGGGCTACACCTTC.

Notes on this clone: Distinct nucleotide sequences in the sample also encode this CDR3. This chain uses TRBV18 with TRBJ1-4, with TRBD1 as a possible D gene (5 bases). V gave up 3 bases and J gave up 5 bases, with 10 bases separating them. This CDR3 region has 14 residues. CDR1 and CDR2 from the germline V gene are KGHSH and LQKENI. The CDR3 region has the DNA TGTGCCAGCTCACCTGACCGGGGGAATGAAAAACTGTTTTTT. It specifies CASSPDRGNEKLFF.

The DNA of the CDR3 is TGTGCCAGCAGCTGGGACACTCGGAACACTGAAGCTTTCTTT. Encoded protein: CASSWDTRNTEAFF. The V gene is TRBV5-6, the J gene TRBJ1-1; D perhaps matches TRBD1 (6 bases). V was shortened by 3 bases and J by 1 base, with 10 bases between the two germline ends. CDR3 length equals 14 residues. Looked up from germline, CDR1 is SGHDT and CDR2 is YYEEEE.

The chain has TRBV5-1 and TRBJ1-4, with D perhaps TRBD1 (5 bases). The V gene's germline CDR1 is SGHRS and CDR2 YFSETQ. The CDR3 has 16 amino acids. V was trimmed by 0 bases and J by 0 bases, leaving 9 bases between them. CDR3 protein: CASSLAPQATNEKLFF. CDR3 DNA sequence: TGCGCCAGCAGCTTGGCCCCACAGGCAACTAATGAAAAACTGTTTTTT.

V and J are TRBV5-5 and TRBJ2-3; a weak D match, TRBD1 (6 bases). This CDR3 comprises 17 residues. Deletions cut 4 bases from V and 2 bases from J, with 20 bases between. Per the germline V gene, CDR1 is SGHKS and CDR2 is YYEKEE (reference sequence). The CDR3 DNA reads as TGTGCCAGCAGCACGGGACATTTGCTCTCCTTCACAGATACGCAGTATTTT. Translated: CASSTGHLLSFTDTQYF.

V and J are TRBV7-3 and TRBJ2-3; 8 bases fit TRBD1. CDR1 SGHTA and CDR2 FQGTGA come from the germline V gene. CDR3 size: 15 residues. V shed 0 bases and J 6 bases; nucleotides not matched to a gene: 5. The CDR3 DNA sequence: TGTGCCAGCAGCTTAACGTCAGGGGGCGATGATACGCAGTATTTT. Its translation is CASSLTSGGDDTQYF.

V is TRBV27 and J is TRBJ1-2; D gene ambiguous. This CDR3 comprises 14 residues. Per the germline V gene, CDR1 is MNHEY and CDR2 is SMNVEV (reference sequence). V was cut by 8 bases and J by 6 bases, with 19 bases left in between. CDR3 protein: CASATSRGVDGYTF. The CDR3 DNA reads as TGTGCCAGCGCAACCTCTCGGGGAGTTGATGGCTACACCTTC.

CDR3 DNA: TGTGCCATCGCATCCGGGGGCAGCGGGGATTCACCCCTCCACTTT. Residues: CAIASGGSGDSPLHF. The chain combines TRBV2 with TRBJ1-6; D might be TRBD1 (6 bases). The germline V gene has CDR1 SNHLY and CDR2 FYNNEI. The CDR3 loop spans 15 amino acids. V lost 10 bases, J lost 8 bases, and 21 bases lay in between.

The rearrangement links TRBV19 to TRBJ1-6; 7 bases line up with TRBD1. Germline lookup yields CDR1 LNHDA and CDR2 SQIVND (reference sequence). V lost 6 bases and J lost 0; bases outside the gene matches: 11. The CDR3 has 18 residues. The CDR3 region has the DNA TGTGCCAGTAGGAGATCCGGGACAGTTAGCTCCTATAATTCACCCCTCCACTTT. It codes for CASRRSGTVSSYNSPLHF.